These 8 T cell receptor beta chains came from one sample sequenced in a study of T cells in localized non-small cell lung cancer. Clones were read by immunoSEQ multiplex PCR, and TCRdb kept only the in-frame ones, dropping some. The data show some 27,000 clones, with approximately 90% seen just once and less than 3.5% held by the top ten. The sequencing here drew on peripheral blood, taken before any cancer treatment. Receptors were obtained from a woman between 18 and 50 years old with stage I lung adenocarcinoma.

The V call is TRBV18, the J call TRBJ1-1, with 8 bases that match TRBD1. Trimming cost V 2 bases and J 1 base; bases outside gene matches: 6. Looked up from germline, CDR1 is KGHSH and CDR2 is LQKENI. This CDR3 is built from 16 residues. CDR3 sequence (DNA): TGTGCCAGCTCACCAAAATCCGGGACAGGGAACACTGAAGCTTTCTTT. Protein sequence: CASSPKSGTGNTEAFF.

The genes are TRBV30 and TRBJ2-7; D tentatively fits TRBD1 or TRBD2 (5 bases each). This CDR3 has 12 amino acids. Trimming removed 4 bases at V and 6 bases at J, with 13 bases between. Germline V gives CDR1 GTSNPN, CDR2 SVGIG (reference sequence). CDR3 region: CAWTRPGLEQYF. The CDR3 region has the DNA TGTGCCTGGACACGACCGGGGCTCGAGCAGTACTTC.

V and J are TRBV5-4 and TRBJ2-7, with TRBD2 identical over 7 bases. With V trimmed by 1 base and J by 3 bases, 10 bases remained unmatched. The CDR3 covers 16 residues. Germline CDR1 reads SGHNT; CDR2 reads YYREEE (reference sequence). The CDR3 DNA is TGTGCCAGCAGCTTGCTCCCGAGTGGACTAGTCTACGAGCAGTACTTC. Translating gives CASSLLPSGLVYEQYF.

This clone was found once. The CDR3 coding sequence is TGTGCCAGCAGCCCCTTTGGGACTAGCGGATACAATGAGCAGTTCTTC. Its protein is CASSPFGTSGYNEQFF. V usage is TRBV11-2 and J usage is TRBJ2-1; TRBD2 agrees at 11 bases. Germline V gene sequence: CDR1 SGHAT, CDR2 FQNNGV. This CDR3 region has 16 residues. The junction had 7 bases not matched to a gene; V was cut back by 5 bases and J by 4 bases.

The rearrangement uses TRBV10-2 and TRBJ1-1; D is unclear. Germline V CDR1 and CDR2: WSHSY, SAAADI. This CDR3 contains 14 residues. V shed 1 base and J shed 1 base, with 7 bases lying between them. CDR3 amino acids: CASSEFGQNTEAFF. The CDR3 nucleotides read TGCGCCAGCAGTGAGTTCGGGCAGAACACTGAAGCTTTCTTT.

The CDR3 region has the DNA TGTGCCAGCAGGGACGGCGGGGGCAATCAGCCCCAGCATTTT. Encoded protein: CASRDGGGNQPQHF. This chain uses TRBV28 with TRBJ1-5, with no clear D. Germline CDR1 is MDHEN and CDR2 is SYDVKM. This CDR3 has 14 amino acids. With 6 bases removed from V and 2 bases from J, the gap between germline ends came to 11 bases.

This chain uses TRBV30 with TRBJ1-3; TRBD1 matches 7 bases. CDR3 size: 14 residues. Germline loops: CDR1 GTSNPN, CDR2 SVGIG (reference sequence). Trimming took 6 bases from V and 0 from J; bases not matched to a gene: 5. The CDR3 DNA reads as TGTGCCTGTCTGACAGGGCTCTCTGGAAACACCATATATTTT. The encoded protein is CACLTGLSGNTIYF.

This clone was detected only once. The rearrangement links TRBV13 to TRBJ2-1; D remains ambiguous. The CDR3 consists of 15 residues. V shed 7 bases and J shed 0 bases, with 13 bases lying between them. Germline loops: CDR1 PRHDT, CDR2 FYEKMQ (reference sequence). The CDR3 coding sequence is TGTGCCAGCATTCCCGAAGGGTCCTCCTACAATGAGCAGTTCTTC. Translating it yields CASIPEGSSYNEQFF.